This note documents a single T cell receptor beta chain sequence. Its specificity is unknown. This sample is drawn from a study of T cell repertoires in cytomegalovirus infection. Study context: Recently identified HLA-C-restricted and well-studied HLA-B-restricted CMV epitopes were used. From public TCR beta signatures came an indication of both CMV infection and matching HLA type.

TCRdb processed the reads anew with MiXCR; each CDR3 protein has one entry. The table lists 250,000 to 300,000 distinct CDR3 sequences, 22% of them singletons. Whole-study findings and limits: Cumulative public TCR beta family frequency identified CMV carriers with the relevant HLA. The ex vivo response was dominated by HLA-C-restricted CMV-specific TCR beta clonotypes.

V lost 4 bases to trimming and J lost 1 base; unmatched junction nucleotides: 8. In germline, CDR1 is SGHAT, CDR2 FQNNGV. CDR3 size: 16 residues. This chain links TRBV11-2 with TRBJ2-3, with TRBD1 identical over 7 bases. This TCR was recovered from a human donor in good health (CMV status not recorded). Some clones in this sample may be carry-over from other donors' samples. Source: cultured PBMCs, taken from culture after CMV antigen stimulation. The chain's CDR3 is CASSSHRQGCTDTQYF. CDR3 bases: TGTGCCAGCAGCTCCCACCGACAGGGCTGCACAGATACGCAGTATTTT.